This T cell receptor beta chain was sequenced for a study of T cell responses to AZD1222 COVID-19 vaccine. The CDR3 loop spans 15 amino acids. The germline gives CDR1 SGHDT, CDR2 YYEEEE. Trimming took 2 bases from V and 8 from J, leaving 16 bases between them. Sequencing was performed with immunoSEQ multiplex PCR; in TCRdb, only in-frame clones are kept and a portion is missing. The sample lists 75,000 to 100,000 clones, approximately 87% occurring once. This specimen consisted of peripheral blood, obtained on day 0 of AZD1222 vaccination. The chain recombines TRBV5-6 with TRBJ1-4; D is ambiguous. The sequence derives from an adult in good health. CDR3 DNA: TGTGCCAGCAGCTTTGGCGGGAGAACGCAGGAAAAACTGTTTTTT. It translates to CASSFGGRTQEKLFF.